These T cell receptor beta chains were read from a single sample in a study of control samples from healthy donors and cancer patients. Profiled with immunoSEQ multiplex PCR; TCRdb holds only in-frame clones, not every one. The table shows roughly 170,000 clones, with 93% occurring only once. Sequencing was performed on blood. These TCRs come from a woman aged 55-69 years in good health. Both conserved end residues are part of each CDR3. The D gene is left open where the match is weak. The size entry is marked missing in some rows and otherwise reads once, few, many or a size class.

TRBD2	15	NA	TRBV5-1	TRBJ2-3	TGCGCCAGCAGTCCCCTAGCGGGGGGGGGTGGAACGCAGTATTTT	CASSPLAGGGGTQYF
NA	13	NA	TRBV19	TRBJ1-5	TGTGCCAGTAGTATAGAATCAGGCCAGCCCCAGCATTTT	CASSIESGQPQHF
NA	17	NA	TRBV19	TRBJ1-2	TGTGCCAGTAGTATTCGGTCGATACCTCCTTTTGGGTATGGCTACACCTTC	CASSIRSIPPFGYGYTF
TRBD1	15	NA	TRBV11-1	TRBJ2-2	TGTGCCAGCAGCTACGGACAGGGGAACACCGGGGAGCTGTTTTTT	CASSYGQGNTGELFF
NA	13	NA	TRBV5-1	TRBJ1-2	TGCGCCAGCAGCGGGGATACAGGGTTCGGCTACACCTTC	CASSGDTGFGYTF
TRBD1	17	NA	TRBV4-1	TRBJ1-2	TGCGCCAGCAGCCAAGACGTTATACAGGGGGTTAACTATGGCTACACCTTC	CASSQDVIQGVNYGYTF
NA	14	NA	TRBV18	TRBJ1-1	TGTGCCAGCTCACCCCAGGACAGAAACCATGAAGCTTTCTTT	CASSPQDRNHEAFF
NA	13	NA	TRBV6-2/TRBV6-3	TRBJ1-5	TGTGCCAGCAGCAGGGGTGCGGGTCAGCCCCAGCATTTT	CASSRGAGQPQHF
TRBD2	14	NA	TRBV19	TRBJ2-1	TGTGCCAGTGGGAGCGGGGGGGGGATCAATGAGCAGTTCTTC	CASGSGGGINEQFF
NA	12	NA	TRBV6-6	TRBJ2-3	TGTGCCAGCAACTCTGGACTTTTGACGCAGTATTTT	CASNSGLLTQYF
TRBD2	17	once	TRBV4-1	TRBJ2-5	TGCGCCAGCAGCCAAGATCCCCCACTAGCGGGGGAAGAGACCCAGTACTTC	CASSQDPPLAGEETQYF
NA	17	NA	TRBV7-3	TRBJ1-6	TGTGCCAGCAGCCTACGAGGGGGGGCGTCCTATAATTCACCCCTCCACTTT	CASSLRGGASYNSPLHF
NA	13	few	TRBV4-3	TRBJ2-7	TGCGCCAGCAGCCTCTACCGAGGCTACGAGCAGTACTTC	CASSLYRGYEQYF
NA	21	NA	TRBV10-2	TRBJ1-2	TGCGCCAGCAGTGAGCTCTACTATAGCTTGCGGGCCCCGTCATATAACTATGGCTACACCTTC	CASSELYYSLRAPSYNYGYTF
TRBD1	15	once	TRBV7-9	TRBJ1-1	TGTGCCAGCAGCGTTTTACAGGGGGCGAACACTGAAGCTTTCTTT	CASSVLQGANTEAFF
NA	14	once	TRBV10-3	TRBJ1-1	TGTGCCATCAGTGGAGGGGTCCAGAACACTGAAGCTTTCTTT	CAISGGVQNTEAFF
NA	14	NA	TRBV15	TRBJ1-2	TGTGCCACCAGCAGGACCCCAAGCGACTATGGCTACACCTTC	CATSRTPSDYGYTF
NA	13	NA	TRBV5-6	TRBJ1-5	TGTGCCAGCAGCTTGTTGGGGATACAGCCCCAGCATTTT	CASSLLGIQPQHF
NA	14	NA	TRBV2	TRBJ1-1	TGTGCCAGCAGTGAAGGGGGCGCGTCCACTGAAGCTTTCTTT	CASSEGGASTEAFF
NA	11	NA	TRBV19	TRBJ1-2	TGTGCCAGTAGTACCGGTCCGCGCTACACCTTC	CASSTGPRYTF
NA	13	NA	TRBV12-3/TRBV12-4	TRBJ2-4	TGTGCCAGCAGTTTACTCGTCCAAAACATTCAGTACTTC	CASSLLVQNIQYF
NA	13	few	TRBV6-6	TRBJ2-3	TGTGCCAGCATCCCTATAGGGACAGATACGCAGTATTTT	CASIPIGTDTQYF
NA	14	NA	TRBV6-5	TRBJ2-3	TGTGCCAGCAGTTACGGCCAGTTCACAGATACGCAGTATTTT	CASSYGQFTDTQYF
NA	14	NA	TRBV19	TRBJ1-5	TGTGCCAGTAGTACTACAGGAACAGCCCAGCCCCAGCATTTT	CASSTTGTAQPQHF
NA	15	once	TRBV24-1	TRBJ1-1	TGTGCCACCAGTCGATCGGGACAATTAACAGGTGAAGCTTTCTTT	CATSRSGQLTGEAFF
NA	15	NA	TRBV11-2	TRBJ2-2	TGTGCCAGCAGAGGGCGACTTCCGAACACCGGGGAGCTGTTTTTT	CASRGRLPNTGELFF
NA	14	NA	TRBV11-2	TRBJ1-6	TGTGCCAGCAGCCCGACAGTAGCCAATTCACCCCTCCACTTT	CASSPTVANSPLHF
TRBD1	19	once	TRBV5-6	TRBJ1-1	TGTGCCAGCAGCGCTTGGGGGATTGATTCGGGACAGGGGGCCCCTGAAGCTTTCTTT	CASSAWGIDSGQGAPEAFF
NA	16	NA	TRBV7-9	TRBJ1-2	TGTGCCAGCAGCTTAGAGTCAGTCAGGGTCAGCTATGGCTACACCTTC	CASSLESVRVSYGYTF
TRBD1	13	NA	TRBV27	TRBJ2-5	TGTGCCAGTGGGACAGTCTACAAAGAGACCCAGTACTTC	CASGTVYKETQYF
TRBD1	16	once	TRBV10-3	TRBJ1-4	TGTGCCATCAGTGAGTCAAGAGGGACAGCTAATGAAAAACTGTTTTTT	CAISESRGTANEKLFF
NA	14	once	TRBV5-1	TRBJ1-2	TGCGCCAGCAGCTTGGGAGGGCTCAGCTATGGCTACACCTTC	CASSLGGLSYGYTF
NA	15	NA	TRBV12-2	TRBJ1-2	NA	CASRWANGAHYGYTF
TRBD1	13	NA	TRBV10-1	TRBJ2-7	TGCGCCAGCAGAAACAGGGGAACCTACGAGCAGTACTTC	CASRNRGTYEQYF
NA	13	NA	TRBV6-5	TRBJ1-1	TGTGCCTCCAATCCGGGCACGAACACTGAAGCTTTCTTT	CASNPGTNTEAFF
TRBD1	17	NA	TRBV10-3	TRBJ1-2	TGTGCCATCAGTGAGCCGGACAGGGCGTCTTTTTCCTATGGCTACACCTTC	CAISEPDRASFSYGYTF
TRBD2	18	few	TRBV5-1	TRBJ2-2	TGCGCCAGCAGTATCCGCGGGGGGGCCTTCGGTAGCACCGGGGAGCTGTTTTTT	CASSIRGGAFGSTGELFF
NA	18	NA	TRBV24-1	TRBJ1-4	TGTGCCACCAGTGATTTGACTCGAAAAAGGACAGAGGATGAAAAACTGTTTTTT	CATSDLTRKRTEDEKLFF
TRBD2	15	once	TRBV19	TRBJ2-5	TGTGCCAGTAGTATTACGGGGGGGCAAGGGGAGACCCAGTACTTC	CASSITGGQGETQYF
NA	13	NA	TRBV6-1	TRBJ1-2	TGTGCCAGCACCCAGGGTCAGATCTATGGCTACACCTTC	CASTQGQIYGYTF
TRBD1	15	NA	TRBV19	TRBJ1-5	TGTGCCAGCCAAATCCCGGGACAGGACAATCAGCCCCAGCATTTT	CASQIPGQDNQPQHF
NA	12	NA	TRBV9	TRBJ2-2	TGTGCCAGCAGCCCAGACACCGGGGAGCTGTTTTTT	CASSPDTGELFF
NA	13	NA	TRBV24-1	TRBJ1-5	TGTGCCACCAGTGAATGGGGTAGTCAGCCCCAGCATTTT	CATSEWGSQPQHF
NA	15	NA	TRBV5-5	TRBJ2-2	TGTGCCAGCAGCCTGACGAGCACCAACACCGGGGAGCTGTTTTTT	CASSLTSTNTGELFF
NA	15	NA	TRBV4-1	TRBJ1-3	TGCGCCAGCAGCCAAGTTTACGGCTCTGGAAACACCATATATTTT	CASSQVYGSGNTIYF
TRBD1	15	NA	TRBV6-2/TRBV6-3	TRBJ1-4	TGTGCCAGCAGTCAAACAGGGGGCAGATATGAAAAACTGTTTTTT	CASSQTGGRYEKLFF
NA	14	NA	TRBV4-2	TRBJ1-3	TGTGCCAGCAGCCAAGAAGCCAGTGGAAACACCATATATTTT	CASSQEASGNTIYF
NA	15	NA	TRBV27	TRBJ1-3	TGTGCCAGCAGTTTTAATTTCGCTGTGGGAAACACCATATATTTT	CASSFNFAVGNTIYF
NA	13	NA	TRBV29-1	TRBJ2-7	TGCAGCGGGTCGAAGGGGGAGTCCTACGAGCAGTACTTC	CSGSKGESYEQYF